The 20 T cell receptor beta chains below were found in one sample sequenced in a study of CD8 T cells in Susac syndrome. RNA in amounts of roughly 0.5 to 1 ug was reverse transcribed with random hexamers. TCRdb processed the immunoSEQ multiplex PCR reads anew with MiXCR; each CDR3 protein has one entry. The sample shows approximately 190,000 distinct CDR3 sequences, almost 96% of them seen only once. The sample consisted of CD4+ T cells from PBMCs. The receptor set was obtained from a human donor with Susac syndrome.

CDR3 sequence (DNA): TGTGCCAGCAGGTTACGTTCCGTAAACTATGGCTACACCTTC. Encoded protein: CASRLRSVNYGYTF. V usage is TRBV6-1 and J usage is TRBJ1-2; unclear D gene. The CDR3 sequence is 14 residues long. With 6 bases removed from V and 2 bases from J, the gap between germline ends came to 13 bases. Germline V gives CDR1 MNHNS, CDR2 SASEGT.

The chain links TRBV18 to TRBJ2-5; D perhaps matches TRBD1 (6 bases). This CDR3 spans 15 amino acids. Trimming took off 8 bases at V and 1 base at J, with 17 bases between the two ends. Germline V gene lookup returns CDR1 KGHSH and CDR2 LQKENI. CDR3 in amino acids: CASTSQGSGQETQYF. CDR3 DNA: TGTGCCAGCACATCCCAGGGGTCGGGCCAAGAGACCCAGTACTTC. Based on the CDR3 plus reference TRBV18 and TRBJ2-5, the full variable domain is NAGVMQNPRHLVRRRGQEARLRCSPMKGHSHVYWYRQLPEEGLKFMVYLQKENIIDESGMPKERFSAEFPKEGPSILRIQQVVRGDSAAYFCASTSQGSGQETQYFGPGTRLLVL.

The V call is TRBV6-1, the J call TRBJ2-7, with 9 bases fitting TRBD2. CDR3 length: 16 residues. The trim removed 7 bases at V and 0 bases at J, leaving 10 bases unmatched. The germline V gene has CDR1 MNHNS and CDR2 SASEGT. CDR3 residues: CASIRGAGGSSYEQYF. The CDR3 DNA is TGTGCCAGCATCAGAGGAGCGGGGGGAAGCTCCTACGAGCAGTACTTC.

The J gene is TRBJ1-5, the V gene TRBV9; 12 bases are shared with TRBD1. V shed 4 bases, J shed 7 bases, and the junction held 18 bases outside the gene matches. Germline V gene data show CDR1 as SGDLS and CDR2 as YYNGEE. The length of the CDR3 is 19 residues. Written as DNA, the CDR3 is TGTGCCAGCAGCACACTACCCGGGACAGGGGGCGAAAGGGGCCAGCCCCAGCATTTT. Protein: CASSTLPGTGGERGQPQHF.

The chain is built from TRBV6-1 and TRBJ2-7; D is unresolved. V lost 2 bases and J lost 9, with 8 bases in between. This CDR3 spans 11 amino acids. In germline, CDR1 is MNHNS, CDR2 SASEGT. For the CDR3, the DNA is TGTGCCAGCAGTGAACTCCCCATGCAGTACTTC. This encodes CASSELPMQYF.

J is TRBJ2-5 and V is TRBV5-1; 8 nucleotides line up with TRBD1. From germline, CDR1 is SGHRS and CDR2 YFSETQ. V dropped 4 bases and J dropped 5; count of bases not matched to a gene: 10. This CDR3 region has 15 residues. CDR3 bases: TGCGCCAGCAGCGTGCGGACAGGGATCGTGGAGACCCAGTACTTC. This codes for CASSVRTGIVETQYF. The full variable domain, completed using reference TRBV5-1 and TRBJ2-5, is KAGVTQTPRYLIKTRGQQVTLSCSPISGHRSVSWYQQTPGQGLQFLFEYFSETQRNKGNFPGRFSGRQFSNSRSEMNVSTLELGDSALYLCASSVRTGIVETQYFGPGTRLLVL.

The chain carries TRBV30 and TRBJ1-1, with D perhaps matching TRBD1 (5 bases). Germline CDR1 and CDR2: GTSNPN and SVGIG (reference sequence). With 5 bases removed from V and 0 bases from J, the gap between germline ends came to 10 bases. This CDR3 region has 13 residues. The chain's CDR3 is CAWGSRVNTEAFF. The CDR3 DNA reads as TGTGCCTGGGGGAGCAGGGTGAACACTGAAGCTTTCTTT.

The J gene is TRBJ1-6, the V gene TRBV20-1; no clear D. CDR1 and CDR2 (germline): DFQATT, SNEGSKA (reference sequence). Deletions cut 3 bases from V and 0 bases from J, with 6 bases between. The CDR3 length is 14 residues. The DNA for the CDR3 is TGCAGTGCTAGTAAGCGCTCCTATAATTCACCCCTCCACTTT. Protein sequence: CSASKRSYNSPLHF.

The gene calls are TRBV11-1 and TRBJ2-7, with D perhaps TRBD1 (6 bases). The CDR3 loop spans 14 amino acids. Germline values: CDR1 SGHAT, CDR2 FQDESV (reference sequence). Between the trimmed V and J ends, which lost 5 bases and 2 bases, there was a span of 13 bases. Written as DNA, the CDR3 is TGTGCCAGCAGCGCTAAGACAGGCCCCTACGAGCAGTACTTC. Translating gives CASSAKTGPYEQYF.

The chain uses TRBV7-2 and TRBJ2-3; 11 positions match TRBD2. CDR3 length: 17 residues. CDR1 is SGHTA, CDR2 FQGNSA, per germline. V lost 5 bases to trimming and J lost 7 bases; unmatched junction nucleotides: 14. CDR3 protein: CASSPRSSSGGHHTQYF. DNA of the CDR3: TGTGCCAGCAGCCCCCGGAGCTCTAGCGGGGGGCATCATACGCAGTATTTT. Together with reference TRBV7-2 and TRBJ2-3, the CDR3 gives the full variable domain: GAGVSQSPSNKVTEKGKDVELRCDPISGHTALYWYRQSLGQGLEFLIYFQGNSAPDKSGLPSDRFSAERTGGSVSTLTIQRTQQEDSAVYLCASSPRSSSGGHHTQYFGPGTRLTVL.

This clonotype was found once. This chain uses TRBV4-3 with TRBJ2-1, with TRBD1 matching over 10 bases. V dropped 4 bases and J dropped 8; count of bases not matched to a gene: 8. CDR3 size: 15 residues. The germline V gene encodes CDR1 LGHNA and CDR2 YSLEER. CDR3 sequence: CASSRDRGLGDEQFF. CDR3 DNA: TGCGCCAGCAGCCGAGACAGGGGGCTTGGAGATGAGCAGTTCTTC.

This clonotype was counted once. This chain connects TRBV7-9 to TRBJ2-2, with D uncertain. V dropped 5 bases and J dropped 7 bases, with 11 bases sitting between them. The germline CDR1 and CDR2 sequences are SEHNR and FQNEAQ (reference sequence). This CDR3 is 13 amino acids long. The CDR3 loop is CASSLGSIGELFF. CDR3 nucleotide sequence: TGTGCCAGCAGCCTGGGGTCAATCGGGGAGCTGTTTTTT. Drawing the rest from reference TRBV7-9 and TRBJ2-2, the complete variable domain is DTGVSQNPRHKITKRGQNVTFRCDPISEHNRLYWYRQTLGQGPEFLTYFQNEAQLEKSRLLSDRFSAERPKGSFSTLEIQRTEQGDSAMYLCASSLGSIGELFFGEGSRLTVL.

The J gene is TRBJ1-1, the V gene TRBV14; no definite D call. Trimming shortened V by 4 bases and J by 1 base, and 7 bases separated the two germline ends. Germline values: CDR1 SGHDN, CDR2 FVKESK. This CDR3 has 13 residues. The CDR3, as DNA: TGTGCCAGCAGCCCCGGACGGAACACTGAAGCTTTCTTT. The encoded protein is CASSPGRNTEAFF.

The chain joins TRBV29-1 to TRBJ2-5, with 10 positions matching TRBD1. The CDR3 totals 13 residues. Trimming cost V 5 bases and J 7 bases; bases outside gene matches: 7. The germline V gene has CDR1 SQVTM and CDR2 ANQGSEA. CDR3 coding DNA: TGCAGCGTTAGTACGGGGACAGGGGCGACCCAGTACTTC. It codes for CSVSTGTGATQYF.

The chain uses TRBV4-2 and TRBJ1-2, with unresolved D. The CDR3 spans 14 residues. The V and J ends lost 2 bases and 6 bases respectively, with 13 bases between them. The germline V gene encodes CDR1 LGHNA and CDR2 YNFKEQ. The CDR3 nucleotides read TGTGCCAGCAGCCAACTCCTGGACTGGGATGGCTACACCTTC. This sequence encodes CASSQLLDWDGYTF.

This chain links TRBV29-1 with TRBJ1-3; no reliable D call. The germline V gene has CDR1 SQVTM and CDR2 ANQGSEA. The V end was cut by 3 bases, the J end by 2 bases, with 8 bases between. This CDR3 has 13 residues. The DNA for the CDR3 is TGCAGCGTTGATCAAAGACCTGGAAACACCATATATTTT. It yields the protein CSVDQRPGNTIYF.

The gene calls are TRBV30 and TRBJ2-1; TRBD1 agrees at 7 bases. CDR1 and CDR2 from the germline V gene are GTSNPN and SVGIG (reference sequence). CDR3 length: 18 residues. V shed 0 bases, J shed 0 bases, and the junction held 11 bases outside the gene matches. The CDR3 region has the DNA TGTGCCTGGAGTGTACGATCGTTGAGACAGGGCTCCTACAATGAGCAGTTCTTC. Translating it yields CAWSVRSLRQGSYNEQFF.

The chain links TRBV29-1 to TRBJ2-7; no clear D. Germline V gene data show CDR1 as SQVTM and CDR2 as ANQGSEA. The CDR3 covers 11 residues. V shed 3 bases and J shed 2 bases, with 5 bases lying between them. CDR3 DNA: TGCAGCGTTGAGTCAGCCTACGAGCAGTACTTC. Translated, it gives CSVESAYEQYF.

The V call is TRBV27, the J call TRBJ2-3; tentative D call: TRBD2 (6 bases). The CDR3 sequence is 17 residues long. Germline lookup yields CDR1 MNHEY and CDR2 SMNVEV (reference sequence). V was trimmed by 0 bases and J by 2 bases, leaving 15 bases between them. The CDR3 nucleotides read TGTGCCAGCAGTTTATCGGTAGCGGTCCAATACACAGATACGCAGTATTTT. It codes for CASSLSVAVQYTDTQYF.

The chain links TRBV9 to TRBJ2-3, with D maybe TRBD2 (7 bases). CDR3 length equals 16 residues. V was shortened by 0 bases and J by 6 bases, with 17 bases between the two germline ends. Per the germline V gene, CDR1 is SGDLS and CDR2 is YYNGEE. This CDR3 reads CASSVAVGGAGDTQYF. CDR3 sequence (DNA): TGTGCCAGCAGCGTAGCTGTGGGGGGGGCGGGGGATACGCAGTATTTT.